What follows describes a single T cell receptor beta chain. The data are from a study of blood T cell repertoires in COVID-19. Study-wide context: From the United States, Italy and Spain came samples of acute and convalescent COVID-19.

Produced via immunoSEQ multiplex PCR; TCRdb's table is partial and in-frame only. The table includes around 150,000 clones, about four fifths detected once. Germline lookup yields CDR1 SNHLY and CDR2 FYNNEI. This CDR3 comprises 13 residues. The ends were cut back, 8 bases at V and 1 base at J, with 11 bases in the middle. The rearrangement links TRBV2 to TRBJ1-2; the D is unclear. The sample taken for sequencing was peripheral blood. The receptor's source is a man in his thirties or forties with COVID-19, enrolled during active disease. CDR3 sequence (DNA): TGTGCCAGCTATCGCGAGATTAACTATGGCTACACCTTC. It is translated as CASYREINYGYTF.